This TCR beta chain is drawn from a study of shared T cell receptors in the human thymus. The CDR3 has 18 amino acids. Germline V gene sequence: CDR1 MNHEY, CDR2 SMNVEV (reference sequence). With 5 bases clipped from V and 4 bases from J, the junction kept 12 bases outside the gene matches. Repertoires were generated with immunoSEQ multiplex PCR, while TCRdb's copy carries only in-frame clones and drops some. This sample yields more than 300,000 clones, of which over 90% are seen a single time; roughly 0.021% belongs to the top ten. This clonotype was sampled from a human donor. Sequencing was done on a sample of thymocytes. The gene calls are TRBV27 and TRBJ2-5; TRBD2 matches 14 bases. The CDR3 DNA reads as TGTGCCAGCAGTAAGAGGGGACTAGCGGGAGAGGGAGGAGAGACCCAGTACTTC. This codes for CASSKRGLAGEGGETQYF.